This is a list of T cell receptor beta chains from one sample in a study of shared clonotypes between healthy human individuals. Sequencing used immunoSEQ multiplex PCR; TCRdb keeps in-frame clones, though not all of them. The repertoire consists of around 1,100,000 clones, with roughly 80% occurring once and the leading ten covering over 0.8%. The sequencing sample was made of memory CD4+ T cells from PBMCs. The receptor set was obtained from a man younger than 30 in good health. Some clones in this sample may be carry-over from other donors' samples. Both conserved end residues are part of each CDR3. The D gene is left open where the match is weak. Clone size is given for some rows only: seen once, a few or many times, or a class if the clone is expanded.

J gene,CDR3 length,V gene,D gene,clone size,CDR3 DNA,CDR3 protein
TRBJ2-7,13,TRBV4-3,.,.,TGCGCCAGCAGCCAAGGACAGGCGTCAAAGCAGTACTTC,CASSQGQASKQYF
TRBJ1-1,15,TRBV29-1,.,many,TGCAGCGTCGGCCCGGGGTGGGGGATGAACACTGAAGCTTTCTTT,CSVGPGWGMNTEAFF
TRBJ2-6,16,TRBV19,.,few,TGTGCCAGTAGTATAGTGGTAACCTCTGGGGCCAACGTCCTGACTTTC,CASSIVVTSGANVLTF
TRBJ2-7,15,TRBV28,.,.,TGTGCCAGCAGTCCGACCCCGACAGGAATCTACGAGCAGTACTTC,CASSPTPTGIYEQYF
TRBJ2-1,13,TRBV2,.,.,TGTGCCAGCAGGCAACTAGCAATCAATGAGCAGTTCTTC,CASRQLAINEQFF
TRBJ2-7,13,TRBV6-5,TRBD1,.,TGTGCCAGCAGCTCACTTGACAGGGGCGAGCAGTACTTC,CASSSLDRGEQYF
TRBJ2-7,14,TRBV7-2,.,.,TGTGCCAGCAGCGGGTCGGTGGTAGCCTACGAGCAGTACTTC,CASSGSVVAYEQYF
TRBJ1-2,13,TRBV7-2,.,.,TGTGCCAGCAGCTTAGCTGGTGGATATGGCTACACCTTC,CASSLAGGYGYTF
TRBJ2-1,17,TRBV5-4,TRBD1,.,TGTGCCAGCTCTCGCCCACTAGGACAGGCCGTCTACAATGAGCAGTTCTTC,CASSRPLGQAVYNEQFF
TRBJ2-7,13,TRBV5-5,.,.,TGTGCCAGCAGCTTGGGGTGGGCCCACGAGCAGTACTTC,CASSLGWAHEQYF
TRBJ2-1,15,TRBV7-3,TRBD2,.,TGTGCCAGCAGCCTTGGACTAGCGGGCTACAATGAGCAGTTCTTC,CASSLGLAGYNEQFF
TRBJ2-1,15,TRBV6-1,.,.,TGTGCCAGCAGGAGGGTTACGGGGTCCTACAATGAGCAGTTCTTC,CASRRVTGSYNEQFF
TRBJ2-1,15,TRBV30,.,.,TGTGCCTGGAGTGTACGTCCCAGCCCCGGGGATGAGCAGTTCTTC,CAWSVRPSPGDEQFF
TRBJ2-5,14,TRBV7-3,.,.,TGTGCCAGCAGCTTAGGGCACCCCGGGGAGACCCAGTACTTC,CASSLGHPGETQYF
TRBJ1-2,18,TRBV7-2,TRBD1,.,TGTGCCAGCAGCTGGTGGCAGTCGACAGGGATCTTCAACTATGGCTACACCTTC,CASSWWQSTGIFNYGYTF
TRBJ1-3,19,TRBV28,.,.,TGTGCCAGCAGTATTTTCCGATACAGGGAGGGCTCGTATGGAAACACCATATATTTT,CASSIFRYREGSYGNTIYF
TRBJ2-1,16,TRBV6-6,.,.,TGTGCCAGCAGTTACTCGGGGACACGAGAAGACAATGAGCAGTTCTTC,CASSYSGTREDNEQFF
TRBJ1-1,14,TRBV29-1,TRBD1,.,TGCAGCGTAGAAGGACAGGGAATGGGCACTGAAGCTTTCTTT,CSVEGQGMGTEAFF
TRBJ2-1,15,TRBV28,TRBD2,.,TGTGCCAGCGGCCGGGCGGGAGCCTCCTACAATGAGCAGTTCTTC,CASGRAGASYNEQFF
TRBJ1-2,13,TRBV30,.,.,TGTGCCTGGAGTGTTCTATTGAACTATGGCTACACCTTC,CAWSVLLNYGYTF
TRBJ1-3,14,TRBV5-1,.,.,TGCGCCAGCAGCGTAACAGGTTCCGGAAACACCATATATTTT,CASSVTGSGNTIYF
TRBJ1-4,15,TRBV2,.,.,TGTGCCAGCAACCCACAGGGTACCCCTAATGAAAAACTGTTTTTT,CASNPQGTPNEKLFF
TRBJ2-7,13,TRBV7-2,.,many,TGTGCCAGCAGCTTAGGAGGAAGTCTCGAGCAGTACTTC,CASSLGGSLEQYF
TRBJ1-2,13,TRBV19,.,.,TGTGCCAGTAGTTTAAACCCTCGGTATGGCTACACCTTC,CASSLNPRYGYTF
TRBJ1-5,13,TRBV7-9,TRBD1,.,TGTGCCAGCAGCGGACAGGGCAATCAGCCCCAGCATTTT,CASSGQGNQPQHF
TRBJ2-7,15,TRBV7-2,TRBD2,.,TGTGCCAGCAGCAAGACTAGCGGGAGTCAGTACGAGCAGTACTTC,CASSKTSGSQYEQYF
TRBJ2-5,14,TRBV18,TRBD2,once,TGTGCCAGCTCTCTTGGACTAGCGCAAGAGACCCAGTACTTC,CASSLGLAQETQYF
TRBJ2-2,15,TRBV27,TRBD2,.,TGTGCCAGCAGTCCTGGCGGGCGGGAGCCCGGGGAGCTGTTTTTT,CASSPGGREPGELFF
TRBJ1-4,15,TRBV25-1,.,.,TGTGCCAGCAGTGAAGTGGGCCCCATTGGGGAAAAACTGTTTTTT,CASSEVGPIGEKLFF
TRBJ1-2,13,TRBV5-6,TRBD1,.,TGTGCCAGCAGTCGGGACAGAGTCTATGGCTACACCTTC,CASSRDRVYGYTF
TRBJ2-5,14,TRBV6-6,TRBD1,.,TGTGCCAGCAGTAGCCCCGGGACAGTGGAGACCCAGTACTTC,CASSSPGTVETQYF
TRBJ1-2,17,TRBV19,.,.,TGTGCCAGTACAAAAAGGGGCAGCCCGACCACGGGCGAAGGCTACACCTTC,CASTKRGSPTTGEGYTF
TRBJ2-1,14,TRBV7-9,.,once,TGTGCCAGCAGCGCACGGGACGTTTACAATGAGCAGTTCTTC,CASSARDVYNEQFF
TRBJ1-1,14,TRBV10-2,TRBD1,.,TGCGCCAGCAGTCTACAGGGGCGGGACACTGAAGCTTTCTTT,CASSLQGRDTEAFF
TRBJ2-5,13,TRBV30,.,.,TGTGCCTGGAGTGTAAAGGGGGGGGAGACCCAGTACTTC,CAWSVKGGETQYF
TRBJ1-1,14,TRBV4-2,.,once,TGTGCCAGCAGCCAAGATCGGATAGGACGTGAAGCTTTCTTT,CASSQDRIGREAFF
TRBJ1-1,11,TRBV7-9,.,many,TGTGCCAGCAGCCGACAGTTCGAAGCTTTCTTT,CASSRQFEAFF
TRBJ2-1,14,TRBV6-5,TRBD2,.,TGTGCCACCCGACTAGCGGGGTACCAAAATGAGCAGTTCTTC,CATRLAGYQNEQFF
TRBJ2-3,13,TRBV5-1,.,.,TGCGCCAGCAGCTTGGAGGGCAGCGATACGCAGTATTTT,CASSLEGSDTQYF
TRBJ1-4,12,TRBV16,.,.,TGTGCCAGCAGCCGAAATAATGAAAAACTGTTTTTT,CASSRNNEKLFF
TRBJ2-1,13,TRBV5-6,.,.,TGTGCCAGCAGCTTGCGACCCTGGGATGAGCAGTTCTTC,CASSLRPWDEQFF
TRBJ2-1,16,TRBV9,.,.,TGTGCCAGCAGCCTTGGACCCGGGAGCTCCTACAATGAGCAGTTCTTC,CASSLGPGSSYNEQFF
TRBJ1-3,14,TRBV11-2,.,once,TGTGCCAGCAGCGTATCCGTATCAGGAAACACCATATATTTT,CASSVSVSGNTIYF
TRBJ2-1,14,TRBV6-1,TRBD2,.,TGTGCCAGCCTTAGGACTAGCGGGAGAGATGAGCAGTTCTTC,CASLRTSGRDEQFF
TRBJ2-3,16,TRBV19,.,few,TGTGCCAGTAGGTCCGGGCGCGGGAAGGGCACAGATACGCAGTATTTT,CASRSGRGKGTDTQYF
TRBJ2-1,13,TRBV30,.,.,TGTGCCTGGAGTGAAACCCAGAGCACTGAGCAGTTCTTC,CAWSETQSTEQFF
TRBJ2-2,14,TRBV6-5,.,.,TGTGCCAGCAGTTACTTCAGGGGAACCGGGGAGCTGTTTTTT,CASSYFRGTGELFF
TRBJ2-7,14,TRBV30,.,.,TGTGCCTGGAGTACGACCCTCGGGGTCTACGAGCAGTACTTC,CAWSTTLGVYEQYF
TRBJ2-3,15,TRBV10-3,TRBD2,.,TGTGCCATCAGTGGGCAGGGAGGGAGCACAGATACGCAGTATTTT,CAISGQGGSTDTQYF
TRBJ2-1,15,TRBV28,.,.,TGTGCCAGCAGTTCGCGGACTCCCCCCTACAATGAGCAGTTCTTC,CASSSRTPPYNEQFF
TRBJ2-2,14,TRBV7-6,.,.,TGTGCCAGCAGCTTAGCGCTGGCCACCGGGGAGCTGTTTTTT,CASSLALATGELFF
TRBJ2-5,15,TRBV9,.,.,TGTGCCAGCAGCTCCTCATTCGTCCGTGGGGAGACCCAGTACTTC,CASSSSFVRGETQYF
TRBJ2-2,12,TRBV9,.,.,TGTGCCAGCAAAGGTTGGACCGGGGAGCTGTTTTTT,CASKGWTGELFF
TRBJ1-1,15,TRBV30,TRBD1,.,TGTGCCTGGAGTGCGAGGGACAGGGGAGACACTGAAGCTTTCTTT,CAWSARDRGDTEAFF
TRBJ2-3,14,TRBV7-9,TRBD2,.,TGTGCCAGCAGCCTGCGGGGGGCCACAGATACGCAGTATTTT,CASSLRGATDTQYF
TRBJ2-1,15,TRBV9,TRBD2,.,TGTGCCAGCAGCGTCGCTAGCGGGAGCTTGAATGAGCAGTTCTTC,CASSVASGSLNEQFF
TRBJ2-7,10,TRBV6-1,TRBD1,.,TGTGCCAGCAGTTCCCGGGACAGGAACTTC,CASSSRDRNF
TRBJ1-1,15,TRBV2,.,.,TGTGCCAGCAGTGAAACAGGGTCGTGGAACACTGAAGCTTTCTTT,CASSETGSWNTEAFF
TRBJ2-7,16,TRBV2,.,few,TGTGCCAGCAGTAGGCAGGGGGGGATTGGGTCCTACGAGCAGTACTTC,CASSRQGGIGSYEQYF